Listed below are T cell receptor beta chains from one sample, sequenced in a study of T cells in Graves' hyperthyroidism and ophthalmopathy. TCRdb called the multiplex PCR reads again in MiXCR, with one record for every CDR3 protein. The repertoire holds hundreds of thousands of distinct CDR3 sequences, around 13% seen once, with about 12% in the top ten. The source material was blood. All receptors come from a woman aged 50 to 60 with Graves' ophthalmopathy. Both conserved end residues are part of each CDR3. Fields, in order: D gene, J gene, clone size, V gene, CDR3 protein, CDR3 DNA. D genes are given only for firm matches. Clone size is given for some rows only: seen once, a few or many times, or a class if the clone is expanded.

d_gene: TRBD2; j_gene: TRBJ2-1; abundance: many; v_gene: TRBV14; CDR3aa: CASSHPLAASYNEQFF; CDR3nt: TGTGCCAGCAGCCACCCACTAGCGGCCTCCTACAATGAGCAGTTCTTC
d_gene: -; j_gene: TRBJ2-7; abundance: -; v_gene: TRBV28; CDR3aa: CASSSRGSSYEQYF; CDR3nt: TGTGCCAGCAGTTCTAGAGGGAGCTCCTACGAGCAGTACTTC
d_gene: TRBD1; j_gene: TRBJ1-2; abundance: many; v_gene: TRBV5-1; CDR3aa: CASSLVARDRGLYGYTF; CDR3nt: TGCGCCAGCAGCTTGGTAGCCCGGGACAGGGGACTCTATGGCTACACCTTC
d_gene: TRBD2; j_gene: TRBJ2-2; abundance: few; v_gene: TRBV18; CDR3aa: CASSPPTRDYVGELFF; CDR3nt: TGTGCCAGCTCACCACCGACCAGGGACTACGTCGGGGAGCTGTTTTTT
d_gene: TRBD2; j_gene: TRBJ2-7; abundance: many; v_gene: TRBV11-2; CDR3aa: CASSPLAGGYEQYF; CDR3nt: TGTGCCAGCAGCCCACTAGCGGGGGGCTACGAGCAGTACTTC
d_gene: TRBD2; j_gene: TRBJ2-5; abundance: many; v_gene: TRBV7-7; CDR3aa: CASSSRTSGAGETQYF; CDR3nt: TGTGCTAGCAGCTCCCGGACTAGCGGAGCAGGGGAGACCCAGTACTTC
d_gene: -; j_gene: TRBJ2-1; abundance: few; v_gene: TRBV9; CDR3aa: CASSVYTSYNEQFF; CDR3nt: TGTGCCAGCAGCGTTTACACCTCCTACAATGAGCAGTTCTTC
d_gene: TRBD2; j_gene: TRBJ2-5; abundance: many; v_gene: TRBV6-5; CDR3aa: CASSYSGLAGVETQYF; CDR3nt: TGTGCCAGCAGTTATTCGGGACTAGCGGGAGTGGAGACCCAGTACTTC
d_gene: -; j_gene: TRBJ1-1; abundance: once; v_gene: TRBV5-1; CDR3aa: CTSSLVGTVNTEAFF; CDR3nt: TGCACCAGCAGCTTGGTTGGGACGGTGAACACTGAAGCTTTCTTC
d_gene: TRBD1; j_gene: TRBJ1-2; abundance: many; v_gene: TRBV6-6; CDR3aa: CASSYAGGDIYGYTF; CDR3nt: TGTGCCAGCAGTTACGCAGGGGGCGACATCTATGGCTACACCTTC
d_gene: -; j_gene: TRBJ1-5; abundance: many; v_gene: TRBV3-1; CDR3aa: CASSNRVSGNQPQHF; CDR3nt: TGTGCCAGCAGCAACAGGGTATCGGGCAATCAGCCCCAGCATTTT
d_gene: -; j_gene: TRBJ1-2; abundance: many; v_gene: TRBV2; CDR3aa: CASSGQEAVYGYTF; CDR3nt: TGTGCCAGCAGTGGACAGGAGGCTGTCTATGGCTACACCTTC
d_gene: -; j_gene: TRBJ2-7; abundance: many; v_gene: TRBV24-1; CDR3aa: CATSDPSWDPKKEQYF; CDR3nt: TGTGCCACCAGTGACCCTAGTTGGGACCCAAAAAAGGAGCAGTACTTC
d_gene: -; j_gene: TRBJ1-1; abundance: -; v_gene: TRBV18; CDR3aa: CASSPPSGSLNTEAFF; CDR3nt: TGTGCCAGCTCACCACCTAGCGGGAGCCTGAACACTGAAGCTTTCTTT
d_gene: -; j_gene: TRBJ2-3; abundance: many; v_gene: TRBV28; CDR3aa: CASSSGRGTDTQYF; CDR3nt: TGTGCCAGCAGTTCGGGCAGGGGTACAGATACGCAGTATTTT
d_gene: TRBD1; j_gene: TRBJ1-5; abundance: many; v_gene: TRBV12-3/TRBV12-4; CDR3aa: CASSPGTGANNQPQHF; CDR3nt: TGTGCCAGCAGTCCTGGGACAGGGGCCAACAATCAGCCCCAGCATTTT
d_gene: TRBD2; j_gene: TRBJ2-1; abundance: many; v_gene: TRBV20-1; CDR3aa: CSARDYGRGAAGHHSYNEQFF; CDR3nt: TGCAGTGCTAGAGATTACGGGAGGGGCGCCGCGGGTCACCACTCCTACAATGAGCAGTTCTTC
d_gene: -; j_gene: TRBJ1-1; abundance: -; v_gene: TRBV14; CDR3aa: CASSRPDAGPEAFF; CDR3nt: TGTGCCAGCAGCCGCCCAGACGCAGGGCCTGAAGCTTTCTTT
d_gene: -; j_gene: TRBJ2-3; abundance: many; v_gene: TRBV30; CDR3aa: CAWRWGDTRTGGPTDTQYF; CDR3nt: TGTGCCTGGAGATGGGGGGACACCAGGACAGGAGGACCCACAGATACGCAGTATTTT
d_gene: TRBD2; j_gene: TRBJ2-2; abundance: -; v_gene: TRBV13; CDR3aa: CTSSLAGGRANTGELFF; CDR3nt: TGTACCAGCAGCTTGGCCGGCGGGAGGGCGAACACCGGGGAGCTGTTTTTT
d_gene: -; j_gene: TRBJ2-2; abundance: many; v_gene: TRBV11-2; CDR3aa: CASSLGTGELFF; CDR3nt: TGTGCCAGCAGCTTAGGCACCGGGGAGCTGTTTTTT
d_gene: TRBD1; j_gene: TRBJ1-6; abundance: few; v_gene: TRBV20-1; CDR3aa: CSARVPGGSPLHF; CDR3nt: TGCAGTGCTAGAGTACCAGGGGGTTCACCCCTCCACTTT
d_gene: TRBD2; j_gene: TRBJ2-1; abundance: few; v_gene: TRBV24-1; CDR3aa: CATRGTRRSEQFF; CDR3nt: TGTGCCACCCGGGGGACTAGGCGCTCTGAGCAGTTCTTC
d_gene: -; j_gene: TRBJ1-1; abundance: many; v_gene: TRBV5-1; CDR3aa: CASSVDGNTEAFF; CDR3nt: TGCGCCAGCAGCGTGGACGGGAACACTGAAGCTTTCTTT
d_gene: -; j_gene: TRBJ1-6; abundance: many; v_gene: TRBV7-9; CDR3aa: CASSSRDRNSPLHF; CDR3nt: TGTGCCAGCAGCTCCAGGGACCGGAATTCACCCCTCCACTTT
d_gene: TRBD1; j_gene: TRBJ2-3; abundance: -; v_gene: TRBV25-1; CDR3aa: CASSEVGDSYTDTQYF; CDR3nt: TGTGCCAGCAGTGAGGTAGGGGACAGCTACACAGATACGCAGTATTTT
d_gene: -; j_gene: TRBJ1-5; abundance: few; v_gene: TRBV19; CDR3aa: CASSLEAGNQPQHF; CDR3nt: TGTGCCAGCTCTTTAGAAGCGGGCAATCAGCCCCAGCATTTT
d_gene: -; j_gene: TRBJ2-1; abundance: -; v_gene: TRBV12-3/TRBV12-4; CDR3aa: CASSPLLNSNEQFF; CDR3nt: TGTGCCAGCAGTCCTCTACTGAATAGTAATGAGCAGTTCTTC
d_gene: TRBD1; j_gene: TRBJ1-1; abundance: many; v_gene: TRBV7-2; CDR3aa: CASSPRDRSTEAFF; CDR3nt: TGTGCCAGCAGCCCCCGGGACAGATCCACTGAAGCTTTCTTT
d_gene: TRBD1; j_gene: TRBJ1-2; abundance: -; v_gene: TRBV6-1; CDR3aa: CASITGVGGYTF; CDR3nt: TGTGCCAGCATTACAGGGGTAGGAGGCTACACCTTC
d_gene: -; j_gene: TRBJ2-7; abundance: many; v_gene: TRBV5-1; CDR3aa: CASSSSTSSYEQYF; CDR3nt: TGCGCCAGCAGCTCCTCGACTAGTTCCTACGAGCAGTACTTC
d_gene: -; j_gene: TRBJ2-6; abundance: many; v_gene: TRBV7-3; CDR3aa: CASSPNSVGANVLTF; CDR3nt: TGTGCCAGCAGCCCGAATTCTGTAGGGGCCAACGTCCTGACTTTC
d_gene: TRBD1; j_gene: TRBJ2-7; abundance: many; v_gene: TRBV11-3; CDR3aa: CASSKGQGADYEQYF; CDR3nt: TGTGCCAGCAGCAAGGGACAGGGGGCAGACTACGAGCAGTACTTC
d_gene: TRBD2; j_gene: TRBJ2-2; abundance: few; v_gene: TRBV19; CDR3aa: CATEPVGVSSGSWITGELFF; CDR3nt: TGTGCCACCGAACCTGTCGGCGTCTCTAGCGGGAGTTGGATTACCGGGGAGCTGTTTTTT
d_gene: -; j_gene: TRBJ1-1; abundance: -; v_gene: TRBV9; CDR3aa: CASSVAPSRSSLNTEAFF; CDR3nt: TGTGCCAGCAGCGTAGCTCCCTCAAGGTCTAGCTTGAACACTGAAGCTTTCTTT
d_gene: TRBD1; j_gene: TRBJ1-2; abundance: many; v_gene: TRBV27; CDR3aa: CASSLSVGTGIYGYTF; CDR3nt: TGTGCCAGCAGTTTAAGCGTAGGGACAGGGATCTATGGCTACACCTTC
d_gene: -; j_gene: TRBJ2-1; abundance: -; v_gene: TRBV19; CDR3aa: CASSIVTDLNEQFF; CDR3nt: TGTGCCAGTAGTATAGTGACGGATCTCAATGAGCAGTTCTTC
d_gene: -; j_gene: TRBJ2-1; abundance: few; v_gene: TRBV27; CDR3aa: CASSPMGTYEQFF; CDR3nt: TGTGCCAGCAGTCCTATGGGGACTTATGAGCAGTTCTTC
d_gene: TRBD1; j_gene: TRBJ2-1; abundance: -; v_gene: TRBV27; CDR3aa: CASSLPGQGHNEQFF; CDR3nt: TGTGCCAGCAGTTTACCGGGACAGGGCCACAATGAGCAGTTCTTC
d_gene: -; j_gene: TRBJ1-2; abundance: many; v_gene: TRBV12-3/TRBV12-4; CDR3aa: CASRRTAGQGYTF; CDR3nt: TGTGCCAGCAGAAGGACAGCGGGCCAGGGCTACACCTTC
d_gene: -; j_gene: TRBJ1-1; abundance: many; v_gene: TRBV7-2; CDR3aa: CASSLVRGGAFF; CDR3nt: TGTGCCAGCAGCTTAGTTCGAGGGGGAGCTTTCTTT
d_gene: TRBD2; j_gene: TRBJ2-1; abundance: many; v_gene: TRBV4-2; CDR3aa: CASSQDMASGRSEQFF; CDR3nt: TGTGCCAGCAGCCAAGATATGGCTAGCGGGAGGAGTGAGCAGTTCTTC
d_gene: -; j_gene: TRBJ2-5; abundance: many; v_gene: TRBV18; CDR3aa: CASSRQQGLQETQYF; CDR3nt: TGTGCCAGCTCAAGACAACAGGGACTCCAAGAGACCCAGTACTTC
d_gene: -; j_gene: TRBJ1-2; abundance: many; v_gene: TRBV30; CDR3aa: CAWSARQEQRGSTNYGYTF; CDR3nt: TGTGCCTGGAGCGCCAGGCAAGAGCAACGAGGTAGTACTAACTATGGCTACACCTTC